These 25 T cell receptor beta chains share one sample of origin, sequenced in a study of OX40 agonist ivuxolimab in advanced cancers. Clones were read by immunoSEQ multiplex PCR, and TCRdb kept only the in-frame ones, dropping some. The profile shows some 10,000 clones, roughly 80% of them singletons. The source material was CD4+ or CD8+ T cells sorted from blood, sampled in a trial of the OX40 agonist ivuxolimab. These receptors came from an adult with an advanced solid tumor such as melanoma, head and neck, liver or kidney cancer.

In this sample, this clone turned up once. CDR3 coding DNA: TGTGCCAGCAGCTCGGGCCAGTCAGTGGCTTTCTTT. Protein: CASSSGQSVAFF. This chain uses TRBV5-5 with TRBJ1-1; D gene uncertain. This CDR3 is built from 12 residues. V lost 3 bases and J lost 11, with 14 bases in between. Germline V gives CDR1 SGHKS, CDR2 YYEKEE (reference sequence).

The chain links TRBV2 to TRBJ2-4; 9 bases are shared with TRBD2. The CDR3 runs 19 residues. Germline V gene lookup returns CDR1 SNHLY and CDR2 FYNNEI. Losses at the gene ends were 2 bases for V and 0 bases for J; bases not matched to a gene: 11. This CDR3 reads CASSETSSGMGGAKNIQYF. As DNA, the CDR3 is TGTGCCAGCAGTGAAACGTCTAGCGGGATGGGGGGAGCCAAAAACATTCAGTACTTC.

The CDR3 nucleotides read TGCGCCAGCAGCTTGGGGGGGACCCAGTACTTC. It yields the protein CASSLGGTQYF. The rearrangement joins TRBV5-1 to TRBJ2-5, with D uncertain. This CDR3 is built from 11 residues. CDR1 and CDR2 from the germline V gene are SGHRS and YFSETQ. V shed 0 bases and J shed 7 bases, with 4 bases lying between them.

The chain is built from TRBV5-1 and TRBJ2-7, with D tentatively TRBD1 (6 bases). Germline V CDR1 and CDR2: SGHRS, YFSETQ. Trimming cost V 0 bases and J 2 bases, with 9 bases left between them. CDR3 size: 14 residues. The CDR3 loop is CASSLVPGAYEQYF. CDR3 nucleotides: TGCGCCAGCAGCTTGGTTCCAGGGGCCTACGAGCAGTACTTC.

Only one count was recorded for this clone. The chain has TRBV7-9 and TRBJ2-1; 9 bases align to TRBD2. Trimming removed 3 bases from V and 4 bases from J; junction bases left unmatched: 4. The CDR3 is 15 residues long. Per germline, CDR1 SEHNR and CDR2 FQNEAQ (reference sequence). CDR3 region: CASSFSGSGYNEQFF. The CDR3 nucleotides are TGTGCCAGCAGCTTTAGCGGGAGCGGTTACAATGAGCAGTTCTTC. Full variable domain (missing parts from reference TRBV7-9 and TRBJ2-1): DTGVSQNPRHKITKRGQNVTFRCDPISEHNRLYWYRQTLGQGPEFLTYFQNEAQLEKSRLLSDRFSAERPKGSFSTLEIQRTEQGDSAMYLCASSFSGSGYNEQFFGPGTRLTVL.

This clone was counted a single time. This chain joins TRBV7-8 and TRBJ1-4; weak D call: TRBD1 (5 bases). Trimming removed 5 bases from V and 8 bases from J, with 18 bases in between. Germline assignment: CDR1 SGHVS and CDR2 FQNEAQ. The CDR3 contains 15 residues. The CDR3 DNA follows: TGTGCCAGCAGCCCCCGGGACCCAAACCGGGAAAAACTGTTTTTT. Its protein product is CASSPRDPNREKLFF.

This clone came up once. This sequence joins TRBV7-9 and TRBJ2-7, with 10 bases identical to TRBD1. There are 14 residues in the CDR3. V gave up 1 base and J gave up 7 bases; unmatched junction bases: 4. The V gene's germline CDR1 is SEHNR and CDR2 FQNEAQ (reference sequence). The CDR3 loop is CASSLGQGAWEQYF. The DNA of the CDR3 is TGTGCCAGCAGCTTAGGACAGGGGGCGTGGGAGCAGTACTTC.

In its sample, this clone ranks as large. The V gene is TRBV9, the J gene TRBJ2-7; 9 positions agree with TRBD1. V lost 6 bases to trimming and J lost 1 base; unmatched junction nucleotides: 5. Germline CDR1 SGDLS, CDR2 YYNGEE. The CDR3 runs 14 residues. As DNA, the CDR3 is TGTGCCAGCAACCCCGGGACAGGGTCCTACGAGCAGTACTTC. It translates to CASNPGTGSYEQYF.

The chain uses TRBV11-1 and TRBJ2-2; 9 nucleotides agree with TRBD2. The CDR3 totals 16 residues. Per the germline V gene, CDR1 is SGHAT and CDR2 is FQDESV (reference sequence). V trimming: 1 base; J trimming: 3 bases; junction bases outside the gene matches: 3. The CDR3 is CASSLVSGRYTGELFF. The CDR3 coding sequence is TGTGCCAGCAGCTTAGTGAGCGGGAGGTACACCGGGGAGCTGTTTTTT.

The CDR3 sequence: CASSQQGLRYEQYF. In nucleotides, the CDR3 is TGTGCCAGCAGTCAACAGGGACTACGATACGAGCAGTACTTC. The rearrangement joins TRBV6-6 to TRBJ2-7, with D perhaps TRBD2 (7 bases). V lost 5 bases, J lost 4 bases, and 15 bases lay in between. CDR1 MNHNY and CDR2 SVGAGI come from the germline V gene (reference sequence). This CDR3 spans 14 amino acids.

The CDR3 loop reads CATWGIGAFF. CDR3 DNA sequence: TGTGCCACCTGGGGAATTGGAGCTTTCTTT. The V and J genes are TRBV2 and TRBJ1-1, with D unclear. CDR1 and CDR2 from the germline V gene are SNHLY and FYNNEI. V shed 10 bases and J shed 10 bases, with 13 bases lying between them. This CDR3 comprises 10 residues.

V is TRBV19 and J is TRBJ2-3, with 8 bases aligning to TRBD2. CDR1 is LNHDA and CDR2 is SQIVND in the germline V gene (reference sequence). The CDR3 sequence is 15 residues long. Trimming at V came to 3 bases and at J to 4 bases, leaving 6 bases not matched to a gene. CDR3 in amino acids: CASSMSGRGADTQYF. In DNA form, the CDR3 reads TGTGCCAGTAGTATGAGCGGGAGAGGGGCAGATACGCAGTATTTT.

The chain is built from TRBV9 and TRBJ2-2, with 11 bases that match TRBD2. With 4 bases clipped from V and 5 bases from J, the junction kept 7 bases outside the gene matches. The length of the CDR3 is 16 residues. Looked up from germline, CDR1 is SGDLS and CDR2 is YYNGEE. CDR3 coding DNA: TGTGCCAGCAGCCCAGTAGCGGGAGGGGGGACCGGGGAGCTGTTTTTT. This sequence encodes CASSPVAGGGTGELFF.

The genes are TRBV7-8 and TRBJ2-6; D may be TRBD1 or TRBD2 (5 bases each). The V gene's germline CDR1 is SGHVS and CDR2 FQNEAQ. V was pared by 2 bases and J by 0 bases, with 14 bases between. The CDR3 length is 18 residues. This CDR3 is CASSLMGRAVSGANVLTF. The CDR3 DNA reads as TGTGCCAGCAGCTTAATGGGACGGGCGGTCTCTGGGGCCAACGTCCTGACTTTC.

This chain links TRBV9 with TRBJ2-3, with 7 bases identical to TRBD2. J lost 2 bases, V lost 2 bases, and 5 bases had no gene match. Germline CDR1 is SGDLS and CDR2 is YYNGEE. The CDR3 is 15 residues long. The CDR3: CASSVAGAPTDTQYF. The CDR3 DNA reads TGTGCCAGCAGCGTCGCGGGAGCACCCACAGATACGCAGTATTTT.

In this sample, this clone turned up once. As DNA, the CDR3 is TGTGCCAGCAGTTTAATCGCGGTGGGTGGCACTGAAGCTTTCTTT. Translating it yields CASSLIAVGGTEAFF. The V gene is TRBV27, the J gene TRBJ1-1; D call uncertain. Germline V gives CDR1 MNHEY, CDR2 SMNVEV (reference sequence). Between the trimmed V and J ends, which lost 2 bases and 4 bases, there was a span of 14 bases. The CDR3 extends over 15 amino acids.

This chain uses TRBV19 with TRBJ1-5; no clear D gene. V was trimmed by 0 bases and J by 3 bases, leaving 6 bases between them. Germline loops: CDR1 LNHDA, CDR2 SQIVND (reference sequence). The length of the CDR3 is 14 residues. The DNA of the CDR3 is TGTGCCAGTAGTATAGACGGAAACAATCAGCCCCAGCATTTT. It translates to CASSIDGNNQPQHF.

The chain joins TRBV5-1 to TRBJ2-7; 14 nucleotides agree with TRBD2. Germline V gene sequence: CDR1 SGHRS, CDR2 YFSETQ. The CDR3 has 15 residues. With V trimmed by 4 bases and J by 2 bases, 2 bases remained unmatched. CDR3 coding DNA: TGCGCCAGCAGCCAGGGACTAGCGGGAGCCTACGAGCAGTACTTC. Translated: CASSQGLAGAYEQYF.

The CDR3: CASRAEGMYEQFF. CDR3 in DNA: TGTGCCAGCAGGGCTGAGGGTATGTATGAGCAGTTCTTC. This chain links TRBV9 with TRBJ2-1; D possibly corresponds to TRBD2 (5 bases). Germline lookup yields CDR1 SGDLS and CDR2 YYNGEE. This CDR3 has 13 amino acids. V was pared by 5 bases and J by 8 bases, with 14 bases between.

The J gene is TRBJ2-2, the V gene TRBV7-3; 9 bases are shared with TRBD2. Germline loops: CDR1 SGHTA, CDR2 FQGTGA. Losses at the gene ends were 1 base for V and 8 bases for J; bases not matched to a gene: 8. The CDR3 contains 16 residues. Written as DNA, the CDR3 is TGTGCCAGCAGCTTAATTGCGGGAGGGCCGAATGGGGAGCTGTTTTTT. Its translation is CASSLIAGGPNGELFF.

The rearrangement links TRBV4-1 to TRBJ2-7, with TRBD2 matching 12 bases. Trimming removed 4 bases from V and 2 bases from J; junction bases left unmatched: 6. The CDR3 has 16 residues. In germline, CDR1 is MGHRA, CDR2 YSYEKL. The CDR3 DNA sequence: TGCGCCAGCAGCCCTAGCGGGAGGGGAGGAGCCTACGAGCAGTACTTC. Residues: CASSPSGRGGAYEQYF.

The rearrangement links TRBV28 to TRBJ2-1; 12 positions agree with TRBD2. Germline CDR1 is MDHEN and CDR2 is SYDVKM. V gave up 1 base and J gave up 4 bases; unmatched junction bases: 8. The CDR3 has 18 amino acids. The CDR3: CASSLYVRTSGIYNEQFF. The CDR3 DNA follows: TGTGCCAGCAGTTTATACGTCCGGACTAGCGGGATATACAATGAGCAGTTCTTC.

The chain combines TRBV7-9 with TRBJ2-7; TRBD1 matches 9 bases. The V segment lost 7 bases and the J segment 1 base; nucleotides outside the gene matches: 5. Germline CDR1 reads SEHNR; CDR2 reads FQNEAQ (reference sequence). The CDR3 has 14 residues. CDR3 amino acids: CASNPGTGSYEQYF. In DNA, the CDR3 is TGTGCCAGCAACCCCGGGACAGGGTCCTACGAGCAGTACTTC.

The rearrangement joins TRBV5-4 to TRBJ2-3; maybe TRBD2 (6 bases). Trimming pared 5 bases from V and 1 base from J, leaving 20 bases between. The CDR3 totals 17 residues. The germline CDR1 and CDR2 sequences are SGHNT and YYREEE (reference sequence). The DNA of the CDR3 is TGTGCCAGCAGGCCGTCCAAAGCGGGCACCGGCACAGATACGCAGTATTTT. It encodes CASRPSKAGTGTDTQYF.

This clone was counted a single time. V gene TRBV7-9 combines with J gene TRBJ1-1, with D possibly matching TRBD1 (5 bases). The CDR3 covers 12 residues. V was trimmed by 11 bases and J by 1 base, leaving 11 bases between them. Germline V gene sequence: CDR1 SEHNR, CDR2 FQNEAQ (reference sequence). CDR3 DNA sequence: TGTGCCGGCCAGGGACCGAACACTGAAGCTTTCTTT. The encoded protein is CAGQGPNTEAFF.